The sequence of this TCR beta chain was determined in a study of CXCR3-negative and CXCR3-positive naive CD8 T cells. UMI-labeled 5' RACE TRB cDNA libraries were prepared from the cells. TCRdb re-called the 5' RACE reads; one entry per CDR3 protein, DNA not given. The listing contains over 100,000 distinct CDR3 sequences. To note about this clonotype: The antigen is not known.

Germline assignment: CDR1 SGHKS and CDR2 YYEKEE (reference sequence). This CDR3 contains 15 residues. Study outcomes and limitations: Memory cells showed distinct TRBV-TRBJ patterns, while the two naive subsets matched. A higher hydrophobicity marked the TRB CDR3s of CXCR3-positive naive cells versus CXCR3-negative naive cells.

The specimen was naive CXCR3+ CD8+ T cells from blood. Subset reported: CD45RO-CCR7+CD27+CD95- naive CD8+ T cells expressing CXCR3 (TNR3+). The clonotype comes from a human donor in good health. Some clones in this sample may be carry-over from other donors' samples. The genes are TRBV5-5 and TRBJ2-1. The CDR3: CASSFGVILYNEQFF.